This T cell receptor beta chain is from a study of multiple sclerosis patients with progressive multifocal leukoencephalopathy. Study-wide findings and caveats: Whether JC virus or general immunocompromise explains the findings remained unclear.

Sequencing was at survey level. This table comes from immunoSEQ multiplex PCR, and its TCRdb copy is limited to in-frame clones, with some not included. The sample has more than 20,000 clones, 75% to 95% seen once; the top ten hold about 2%. CDR1 and CDR2 from the germline V gene are SGDLS and YYNGEE. The V and J ends lost 3 bases and 8 bases, in that order; junction bases with no gene match: 17. CDR3 length: 17 residues. Specified time point: roughly 12 months of natalizumab therapy. Concerning this clone itself: Antigen specificity is unknown.

This receptor was identified in a man aged 25-45 years with multiple sclerosis. The chain joins TRBV9 to TRBJ2-1; TRBD1 aligns across 7 bases. Material: PBMCs, obtained from a patient treated with natalizumab. CDR3 bases: TGTGCCAGCAGCGGTTCGAGACAGGGCGCGGTGGTCGATGAGCAGTTCTTC. Residues: CASSGSRQGAVVDEQFF.